This T cell receptor beta chain was obtained from a study of T-cell memory formation after mild COVID-19. Across the study: The TCR clusters were mostly specific to one donor.

TCR alpha and TCR beta cDNA libraries carrying sample barcodes and UMIs came from 5'RACE with constant-segment primers. TCRdb re-called the 5' RACE reads with MiXCR, one entry per CDR3 protein. The profile shows around 130,000 distinct CDR3 sequences, more than 13% of them singletons. Findings and caveats of the study: Most CD4+ clones that shrank were in CM and EM, while CD8+ ones turned up in EMRA. SARS-CoV-2 specificity was not confirmed for second-wave clones peaking on day 37.

This clonotype was observed at least ten times. Antigen specificity is unknown. V shed 5 bases, J shed 4 bases, and the junction held 5 bases outside the gene matches. Germline V CDR1 and CDR2: SGHTA, FQGNSA. This CDR3 is 15 amino acids long. This receptor was identified in an adult woman who had mild COVID-19 (a few samples of this study predate the infection). Cell type and time point are not known. The chain carries TRBV7-2 and TRBJ2-1; TRBD2 agrees at 10 bases. The sequenced sample consisted of PBMCs or a T cell subset sorted from them (not recorded which). The CDR3 protein is CASSLSGGNYNEQFF. The CDR3 bases are TGTGCCAGCAGCCTTAGCGGGGGGAATTACAATGAGCAGTTCTTC.